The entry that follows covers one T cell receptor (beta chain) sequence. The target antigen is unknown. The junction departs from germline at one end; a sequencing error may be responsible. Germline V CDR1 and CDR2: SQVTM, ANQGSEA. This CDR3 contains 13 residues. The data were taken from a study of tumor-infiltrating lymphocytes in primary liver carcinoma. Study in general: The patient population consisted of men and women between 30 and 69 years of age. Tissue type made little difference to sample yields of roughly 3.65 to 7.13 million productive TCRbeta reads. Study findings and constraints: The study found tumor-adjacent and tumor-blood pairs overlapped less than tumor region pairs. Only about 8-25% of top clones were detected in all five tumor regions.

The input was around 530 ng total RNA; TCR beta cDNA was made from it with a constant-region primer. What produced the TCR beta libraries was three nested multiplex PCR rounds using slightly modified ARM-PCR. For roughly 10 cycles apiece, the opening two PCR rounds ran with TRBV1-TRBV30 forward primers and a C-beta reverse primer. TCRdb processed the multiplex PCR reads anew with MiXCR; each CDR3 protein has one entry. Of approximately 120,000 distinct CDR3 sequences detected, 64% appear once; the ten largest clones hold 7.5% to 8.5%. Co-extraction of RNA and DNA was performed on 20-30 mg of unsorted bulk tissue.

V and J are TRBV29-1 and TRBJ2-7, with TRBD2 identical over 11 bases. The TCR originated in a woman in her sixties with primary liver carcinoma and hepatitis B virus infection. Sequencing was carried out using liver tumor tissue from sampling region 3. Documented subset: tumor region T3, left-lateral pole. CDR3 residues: CSVGTSGAHEQYF. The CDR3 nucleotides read TGTAGCGTTGGGACTAGCGGAGCGCACGAGCAGTACTTC.